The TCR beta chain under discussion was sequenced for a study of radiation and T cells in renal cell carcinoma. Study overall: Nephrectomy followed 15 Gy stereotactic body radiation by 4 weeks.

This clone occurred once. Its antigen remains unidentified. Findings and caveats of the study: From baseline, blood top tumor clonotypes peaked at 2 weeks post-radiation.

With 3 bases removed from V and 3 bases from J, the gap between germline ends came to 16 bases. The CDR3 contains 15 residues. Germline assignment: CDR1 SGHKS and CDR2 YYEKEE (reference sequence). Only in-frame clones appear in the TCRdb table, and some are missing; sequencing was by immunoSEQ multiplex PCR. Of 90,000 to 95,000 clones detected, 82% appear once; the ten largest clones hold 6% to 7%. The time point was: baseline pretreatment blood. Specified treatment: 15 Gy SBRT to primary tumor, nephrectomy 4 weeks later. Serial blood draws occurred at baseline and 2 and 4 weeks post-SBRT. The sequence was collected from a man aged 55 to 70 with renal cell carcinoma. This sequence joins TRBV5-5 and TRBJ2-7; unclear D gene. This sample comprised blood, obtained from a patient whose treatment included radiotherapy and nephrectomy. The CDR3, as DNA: TGTGCCAGCAGCTCGAAGACGGACGGGTTCTACGAGCAGTACTTC. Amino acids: CASSSKTDGFYEQYF.